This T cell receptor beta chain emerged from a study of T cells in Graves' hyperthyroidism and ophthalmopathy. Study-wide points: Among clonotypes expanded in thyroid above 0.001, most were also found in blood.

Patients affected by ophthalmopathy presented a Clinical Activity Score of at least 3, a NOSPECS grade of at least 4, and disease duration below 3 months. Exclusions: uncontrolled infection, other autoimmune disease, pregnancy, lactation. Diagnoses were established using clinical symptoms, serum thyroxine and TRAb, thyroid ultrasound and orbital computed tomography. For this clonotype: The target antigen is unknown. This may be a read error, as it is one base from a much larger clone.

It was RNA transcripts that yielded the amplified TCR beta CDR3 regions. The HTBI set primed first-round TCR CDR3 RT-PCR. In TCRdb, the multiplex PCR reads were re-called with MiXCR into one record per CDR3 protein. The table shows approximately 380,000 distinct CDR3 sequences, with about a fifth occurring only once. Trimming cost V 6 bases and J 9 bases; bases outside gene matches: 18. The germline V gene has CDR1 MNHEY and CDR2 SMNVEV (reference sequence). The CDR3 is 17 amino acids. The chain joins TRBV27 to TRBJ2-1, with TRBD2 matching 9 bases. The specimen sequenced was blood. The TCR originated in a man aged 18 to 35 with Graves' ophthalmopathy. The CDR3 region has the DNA TGTGCCAGCAGCGCCCCCCGGTCAGCGGGGGGACTCAGTGAGCAGTTCTTC. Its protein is CASSAPRSAGGLSEQFF.